The rows below give T cell receptor beta chains drawn from one sample of a study of OX40 agonist ivuxolimab in advanced cancers. Method: immunoSEQ multiplex PCR; TCRdb's copy keeps in-frame clones and lacks some. This table holds roughly 93,000 clones, more than 80% found once. Sequencing was performed on CD4+ or CD8+ T cells sorted from blood, taken in a trial of the OX40 agonist ivuxolimab. The origin of the receptors is an adult with an advanced solid tumor such as melanoma, head and neck, liver or kidney cancer. CDR3s include the opening cysteine and the closing phenylalanine or tryptophan. The D gene is left open where the match is weak. Size tells how often a clone was seen (once, few, many) or the class of an expanded clone, and some rows leave it out.

CDR3 | DNA | J | size | D | V
CASSEIGTGKDYEQYF | TGTGCCAGTAGTGAGATCGGGACAGGGAAGGACTACGAGCAGTACTTC | TRBJ2-7 | . | TRBD1 | TRBV19
CASSSRGGGTGELFF | TGTGCCAGCAGCAGCCGAGGCGGGGGGACCGGGGAGCTGTTTTTT | TRBJ2-2 | few | TRBD2 | TRBV11-2
CASSLGTANSYNSPLHF | TGTGCCAGCAGCCTCGGGACAGCCAACTCCTATAATTCACCCCTCCACTTT | TRBJ1-6 | . | TRBD1 | TRBV7-8
CASSSSGLAGAYEQYF | TGTGCCAGCAGCTCTTCGGGACTAGCGGGAGCCTACGAGCAGTACTTC | TRBJ2-7 | . | TRBD2 | TRBV7-8
CASSDYGGSQETQYF | TGTGCCAGCAGCGACTACGGGGGGTCCCAAGAGACCCAGTACTTC | TRBJ2-5 | . | TRBD2 | TRBV9
CASSKVVGRGLSSYEQYF | TGTGCCAGCAGCAAAGTGGTAGGCAGGGGGCTCTCCTCCTACGAGCAGTACTTC | TRBJ2-7 | . | . | TRBV21-1
CAWSEDTRGVRGYTF | TGTGCCTGGAGTGAGGACACCCGAGGGGTTCGTGGCTACACCTTC | TRBJ1-2 | . | . | TRBV30
CSVDGTSGAPSTDTQYF | TGCAGCGTTGATGGGACTAGCGGAGCCCCTAGCACAGATACGCAGTATTTT | TRBJ2-3 | . | TRBD2 | TRBV29-1
CASSQESLRGEQFF | TGCGCCAGCAGCCAAGAATCCCTTAGAGGTGAGCAGTTCTTC | TRBJ2-1 | . | . | TRBV4-3
CASSLRSAPDLQETQYF | TGCGCCAGCAGCTTGCGATCTGCCCCAGACCTACAAGAGACCCAGTACTTC | TRBJ2-5 | . | . | TRBV5-1
CASSLGFASGEQFF | TGTGCCAGCAGCTTGGGGTTCGCGAGTGGTGAGCAGTTCTTC | TRBJ2-1 | once | . | TRBV5-4
CASTLGPGKAFF | TGTGCCAGTACTTTAGGCCCGGGAAAAGCTTTCTTT | TRBJ1-1 | . | . | TRBV19
CASRSGASAGNTIYF | TGCGCCAGCAGATCCGGGGCAAGCGCTGGAAACACCATATATTTT | TRBJ1-3 | . | . | TRBV5-1
CASSPYPSGQETQYF | TGTGCCAGCAGTCCCTACCCTAGCGGACAAGAGACCCAGTACTTC | TRBJ2-5 | . | TRBD2 | TRBV27
CASSPKGDNQPQHF | TGTGCCAGCTCACCAAAAGGGGACAATCAGCCCCAGCATTTT | TRBJ1-5 | . | . | TRBV18
CSGWGQDTQYF | TGCAGTGGGTGGGGGCAAGATACGCAGTATTTT | TRBJ2-3 | . | . | TRBV20-1
CASSEGGTYEQYF | TGTGCCAGCAGTGAGGGGGGTACCTACGAGCAGTACTTC | TRBJ2-7 | once | . | TRBV25-1
CASSLDSSDTQYF | TGTGCCAGCAGCTTGGACAGTTCAGATACGCAGTATTTT | TRBJ2-3 | . | . | TRBV5-8
CASSQGTWDYEQYF | TGCGCCAGCAGCCAGGGGACTTGGGATTACGAGCAGTACTTC | TRBJ2-7 | . | . | TRBV4-1
CASSLAGTNTGELFF | TGTGCCAGCAGCTTAGCGGGAACCAACACCGGGGAGCTGTTTTTT | TRBJ2-2 | . | . | TRBV7-9
CASSVGVGGRSGNTIYF | TGTGCCAGCAGCGTAGGGGTTGGGGGGCGATCTGGAAACACCATATATTTT | TRBJ1-3 | once | . | TRBV9
CASSLEGVSGANVLTF | TGCGCCAGCAGCTTGGAGGGGGTCTCTGGGGCCAACGTCCTGACTTTC | TRBJ2-6 | . | . | TRBV5-1
CASSSSGTGSYEQYF | TGTGCCAGCAGCTCATCCGGGACAGGGAGCTACGAGCAGTACTTC | TRBJ2-7 | . | TRBD1 | TRBV13
CASSLMAGANTGELFF | TGTGCCAGCAGCTTGATGGCGGGGGCGAACACCGGGGAGCTGTTTTTT | TRBJ2-2 | . | TRBD2 | TRBV5-4
CASSASGRVDEQYF | TGCGCCAGCAGCGCGAGCGGGAGGGTCGACGAGCAGTACTTC | TRBJ2-7 | few | TRBD2 | TRBV5-1
CASSPGTGVEKLFF | TGTGCCAGCAGCCCCGGGACAGGGGTGGAAAAACTGTTTTTT | TRBJ1-4 | . | TRBD1 | TRBV7-8
CASSPHPSGRGEQYF | TGTGCCAGCAGCCCTCACCCTAGCGGGAGGGGCGAGCAGTACTTC | TRBJ2-7 | . | TRBD2 | TRBV11-2
CSVERDRESEGRNTIYF | TGCAGCGTTGAAAGGGACAGGGAATCGGAGGGAAGAAACACCATATATTTT | TRBJ1-3 | . | TRBD1 | TRBV29-1
CASRGDRNQPQHF | TGTGCCAGCAGGGGGGATCGCAATCAGCCCCAGCATTTT | TRBJ1-5 | . | . | TRBV6-1
CASSVGELYSTDTQYF | TGTGCCAGCAGCGTAGGAGAGCTCTATTCCACAGATACGCAGTATTTT | TRBJ2-3 | . | . | TRBV9
CASSRLGLAGERNTGELFF | TGCGCCAGCAGTCGGCTGGGACTAGCGGGAGAAAGGAACACCGGGGAGCTGTTTTTT | TRBJ2-2 | . | TRBD2 | TRBV5-1
CSVELGGAGETQYF | TGCAGCGTTGAATTGGGGGGGGCCGGAGAGACCCAGTACTTC | TRBJ2-5 | . | . | TRBV29-1
CAWTLGGLGTDTQYF | TGTGCCTGGACCTTAGGGGGCTTGGGAACAGATACGCAGTATTTT | TRBJ2-3 | . | TRBD1 | TRBV30
CASGTGGSEQYF | TGTGCCAGCGGTACAGGGGGAAGCGAGCAGTACTTC | TRBJ2-7 | . | TRBD1 | TRBV27
CASSRLLASENTGELFF | TGTGCCAGCAGCCGACTCTTGGCTAGCGAGAACACCGGGGAGCTGTTTTTT | TRBJ2-2 | . | . | TRBV4-2
CASSHNLVGEQFF | TGTGCCAGCAGCCACAACCTAGTGGGGGAGCAGTTCTTC | TRBJ2-1 | . | . | TRBV14
CASQRPSSIAPTQYF | TGTGCCAGCCAGCGCCCCTCTTCCATCGCACCTACGCAGTATTTT | TRBJ2-3 | . | . | TRBV5-6
CASSLQAYEQYF | TGTGCCAGCAGCTTACAAGCCTACGAGCAGTACTTC | TRBJ2-7 | . | . | TRBV7-8
CASSLWGLATGELFF | TGTGCCAGCAGCCTATGGGGACTAGCTACCGGGGAGCTGTTTTTT | TRBJ2-2 | once | TRBD2 | TRBV14
CASSFQGSDYGYTF | TGTGCCAGCAGCTTCCAAGGGTCCGACTATGGCTACACCTTC | TRBJ1-2 | . | . | TRBV7-8
CASSLGGYGYTF | TGCGCCAGCAGCCTCGGGGGCTATGGCTACACCTTC | TRBJ1-2 | . | . | TRBV5-1
CATTAGSYNEQFF | TGTGCCACGACCGCGGGCTCCTACAATGAGCAGTTCTTC | TRBJ2-1 | . | . | TRBV10-3